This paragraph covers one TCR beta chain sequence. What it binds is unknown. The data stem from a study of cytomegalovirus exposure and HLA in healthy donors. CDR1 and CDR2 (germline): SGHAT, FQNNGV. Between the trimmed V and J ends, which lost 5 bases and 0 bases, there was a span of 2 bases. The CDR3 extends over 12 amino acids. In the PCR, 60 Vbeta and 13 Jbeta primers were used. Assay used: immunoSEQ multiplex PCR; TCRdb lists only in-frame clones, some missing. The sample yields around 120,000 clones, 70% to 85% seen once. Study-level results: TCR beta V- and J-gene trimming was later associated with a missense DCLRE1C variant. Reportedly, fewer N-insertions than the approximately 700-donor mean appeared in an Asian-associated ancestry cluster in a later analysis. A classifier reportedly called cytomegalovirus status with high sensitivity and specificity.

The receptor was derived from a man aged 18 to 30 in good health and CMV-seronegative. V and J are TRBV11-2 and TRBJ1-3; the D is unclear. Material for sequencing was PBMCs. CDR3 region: CASSHSGNTIYF. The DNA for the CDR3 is TGTGCCAGCAGCCACTCTGGAAACACCATATATTTT.